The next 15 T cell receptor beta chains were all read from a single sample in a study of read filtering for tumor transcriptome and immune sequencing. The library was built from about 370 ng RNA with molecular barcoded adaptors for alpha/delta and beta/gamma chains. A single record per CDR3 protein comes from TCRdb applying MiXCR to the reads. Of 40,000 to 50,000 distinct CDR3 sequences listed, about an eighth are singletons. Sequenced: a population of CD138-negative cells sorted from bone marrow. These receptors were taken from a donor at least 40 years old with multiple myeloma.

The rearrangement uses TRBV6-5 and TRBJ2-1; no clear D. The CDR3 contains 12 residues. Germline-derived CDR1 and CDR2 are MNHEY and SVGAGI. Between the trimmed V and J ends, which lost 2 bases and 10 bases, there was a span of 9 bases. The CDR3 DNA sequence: TGTGCCAGCAGTTACCGGTGCAAAGAGCAGTTCTTC. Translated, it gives CASSYRCKEQFF.

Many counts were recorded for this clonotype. The CDR3 loop is CASSLPDGGIGNEQYF. CDR3 DNA sequence: TGTGCCAGCAGCTTACCGGACGGGGGGATAGGGAACGAGCAGTACTTC. The rearrangement uses TRBV7-8 and TRBJ2-7, with 7 bases that match TRBD2. Germline trimming cut 2 bases from V and 5 bases from J; bases unmatched to any gene: 12. The CDR3 totals 16 residues. CDR1 and CDR2 (germline): SGHVS, FQNEAQ.

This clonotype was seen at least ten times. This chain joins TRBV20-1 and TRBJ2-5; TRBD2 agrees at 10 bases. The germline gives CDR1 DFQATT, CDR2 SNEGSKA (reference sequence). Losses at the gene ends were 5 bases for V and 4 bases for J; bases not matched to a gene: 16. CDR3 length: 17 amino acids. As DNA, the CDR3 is TGCAGTGCTCTCCCGAGAGCTAGCGGGAGATGGGGAGAGACCCAGTACTTC. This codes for CSALPRASGRWGETQYF.

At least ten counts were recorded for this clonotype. CDR3 nucleotides: TGTGCCAGCAGTCCCCAGGGCGAGCAAGAGACCCAGTACTTC. It specifies CASSPQGEQETQYF. This sequence joins TRBV6-5 and TRBJ2-5; tentative D call: TRBD1 (5 bases). The germline V and J ends were trimmed by 5 bases and 2 bases, with 12 bases remaining between them. CDR1 MNHEY and CDR2 SVGAGI come from the germline V gene. There are 14 residues in the CDR3.

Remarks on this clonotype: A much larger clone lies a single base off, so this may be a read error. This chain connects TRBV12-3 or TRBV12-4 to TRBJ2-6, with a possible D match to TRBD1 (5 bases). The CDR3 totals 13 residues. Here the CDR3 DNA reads TGTGCCAGCGGGTTCTCTGGGGCCGACGTCCTGACTTTC. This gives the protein CASGFSGADVLTF.

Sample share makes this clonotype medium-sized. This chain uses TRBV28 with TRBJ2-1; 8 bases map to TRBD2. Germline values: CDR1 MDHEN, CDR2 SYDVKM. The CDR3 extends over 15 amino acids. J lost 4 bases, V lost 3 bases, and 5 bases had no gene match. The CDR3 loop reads CASSFGGARYNEQFF. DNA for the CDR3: TGTGCCAGCAGTTTCGGGGGGGCGCGGTACAATGAGCAGTTCTTC.

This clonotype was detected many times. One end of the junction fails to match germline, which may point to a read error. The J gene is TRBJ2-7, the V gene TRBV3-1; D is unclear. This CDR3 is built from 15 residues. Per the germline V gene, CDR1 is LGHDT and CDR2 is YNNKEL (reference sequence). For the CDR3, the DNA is TGTGCCAGCACCCAAAGTTCCGGAACGACCTACGAGCAGTACTTC. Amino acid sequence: CASTQSSGTTYEQYF.

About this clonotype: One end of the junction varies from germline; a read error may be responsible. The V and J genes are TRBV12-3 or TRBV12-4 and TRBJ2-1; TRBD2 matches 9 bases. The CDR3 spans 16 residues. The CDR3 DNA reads TGTGCCAGCGGTTCAACTCTAGCGGGGCTTACGTTCGAGCAGTCCTTC. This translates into CASGSTLAGLTFEQSF.

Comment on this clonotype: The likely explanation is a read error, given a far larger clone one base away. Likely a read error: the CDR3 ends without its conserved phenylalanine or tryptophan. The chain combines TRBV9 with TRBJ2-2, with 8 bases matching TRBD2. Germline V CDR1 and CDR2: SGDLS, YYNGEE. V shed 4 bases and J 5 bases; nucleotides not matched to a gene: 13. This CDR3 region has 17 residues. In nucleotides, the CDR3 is TGTGCCAGCAGCCAAGTCCAGCGGGAGAGGGGGACCGGGGAGCTGTTTCTT. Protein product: CASSQVQRERGTGELFL.

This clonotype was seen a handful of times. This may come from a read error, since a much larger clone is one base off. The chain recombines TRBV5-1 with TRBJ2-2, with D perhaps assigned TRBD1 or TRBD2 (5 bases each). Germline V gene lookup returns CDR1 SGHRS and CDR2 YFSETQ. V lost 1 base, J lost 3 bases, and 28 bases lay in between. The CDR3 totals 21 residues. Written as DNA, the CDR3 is TGCGCCAGCAGCTTGTCATTAGGGGTAGCCAACCGGGATACGGACACCGGGGAGCTGTTTTTT. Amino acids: CASSLSLGVANRDTDTGELFF.

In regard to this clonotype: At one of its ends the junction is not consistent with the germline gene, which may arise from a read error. CDR3 nucleotides: TGTGCCAGCTGTTACTCGACAGAGATCACAGATACGCAGTATTTT. It codes for CASCYSTEITDTQYF. The chain couples TRBV6-6 to TRBJ2-3; the D gene is possibly TRBD1 (5 bases). The length of the CDR3 is 15 residues. Germline assignment: CDR1 MNHNY and CDR2 SVGAGI (reference sequence).

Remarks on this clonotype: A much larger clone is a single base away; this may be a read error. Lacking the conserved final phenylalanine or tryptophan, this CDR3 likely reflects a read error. CDR3 sequence (DNA): TGTGCCAGCAGCTTCGAGGGAGAAGGACAGCCCCAGCATTCT. This gives the protein CASSFEGEGQPQHS. This chain connects TRBV7-9 to TRBJ1-5; D unclear. The CDR3 runs 14 residues. V lost 3 bases and J 7 bases, leaving 13 bases between the germline ends. The germline CDR1 and CDR2 sequences are SEHNR and FQNEAQ (reference sequence).

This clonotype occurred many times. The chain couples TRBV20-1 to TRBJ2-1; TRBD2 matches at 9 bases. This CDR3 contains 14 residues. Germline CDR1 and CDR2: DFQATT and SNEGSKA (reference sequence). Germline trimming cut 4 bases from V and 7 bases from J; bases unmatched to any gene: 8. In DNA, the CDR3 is TGCAGTGCTACTGTGGGGACTAGCAAAAATGAGCAGTTCTTC. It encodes CSATVGTSKNEQFF.

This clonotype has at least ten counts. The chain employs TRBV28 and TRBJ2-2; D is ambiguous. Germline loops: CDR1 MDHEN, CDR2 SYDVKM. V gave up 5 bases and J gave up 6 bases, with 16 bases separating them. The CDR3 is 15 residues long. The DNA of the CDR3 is TGTGCCAGCAGTAGTTTAGGACGGCCCTCCGGGGAGCTGTTTTTT. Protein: CASSSLGRPSGELFF. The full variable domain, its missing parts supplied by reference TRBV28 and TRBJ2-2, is DVKVTQSSRYLVKRTGEKVFLECVQDMDHENMFWYRQDPGLGLRLIYFSYDVKMKEKGDIPEGYSVSREKKERFSLILESASTNQTSMYLCASSSLGRPSGELFFGEGSRLTVL.

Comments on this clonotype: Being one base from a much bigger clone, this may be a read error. The CDR3 bases are TGTGCCAGCAGCCTCAGACTGAACCCGTGCAATGAGCAGTTCTTC. Its protein is CASSLRLNPCNEQFF. The chain couples TRBV7-3 to TRBJ2-1; D gene ambiguous. Germline V lookup: CDR1 SGHTA, CDR2 FQGTGA. V dropped 5 bases and J dropped 6 bases, with 17 bases sitting between them. This CDR3 spans 15 amino acids.